This TCR beta chain was captured by sequencing in a study of T cells in Graves' hyperthyroidism and ophthalmopathy. Study results and caveats: The blood repertoire included most of the expanded thyroid clonotypes above 0.001.

The sample holds one count of this clonotype. No antigen is known for it. With 1 base removed from V and 4 bases from J, the gap between germline ends came to 13 bases. Germline loops: CDR1 SGHVS, CDR2 FQNEAQ. This CDR3 has 16 amino acids. Amplification yielded TCR beta CDR3 regions, with RNA transcripts as the source. RT-PCR in the first round (using the HTBI primer set) targeted the TCR CDR3. TCRdb re-called the multiplex PCR reads through MiXCR, storing one row per CDR3 protein. Seen here are 800,000 or so distinct CDR3 sequences, roughly 40% observed once, and the top ten hold about 8.9%. The sequencing sample was made of blood. The chain employs TRBV7-8 and TRBJ1-4, with TRBD1 as a possible D gene (5 bases). This receptor was identified in a young man with Graves' hyperthyroidism. CDR3 amino acids: CASSLDSADSNEKLFF. CDR3 nucleotide sequence: TGTGCCAGCAGCTTAGACTCCGCCGACAGTAATGAAAAACTGTTTTTT.